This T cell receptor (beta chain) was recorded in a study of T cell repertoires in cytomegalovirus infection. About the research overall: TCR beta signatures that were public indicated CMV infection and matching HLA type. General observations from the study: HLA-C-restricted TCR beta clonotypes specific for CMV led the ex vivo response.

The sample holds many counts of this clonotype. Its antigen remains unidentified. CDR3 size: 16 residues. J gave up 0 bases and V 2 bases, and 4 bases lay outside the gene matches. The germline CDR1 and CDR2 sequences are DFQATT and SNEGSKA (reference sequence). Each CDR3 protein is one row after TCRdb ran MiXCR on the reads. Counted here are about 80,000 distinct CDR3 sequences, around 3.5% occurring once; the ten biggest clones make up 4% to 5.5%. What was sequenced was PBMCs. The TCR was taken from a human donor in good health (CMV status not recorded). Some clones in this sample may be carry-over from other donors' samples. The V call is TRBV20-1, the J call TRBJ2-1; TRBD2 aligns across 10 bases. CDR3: CSARWVAGGSYNEQFF. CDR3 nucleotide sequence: TGCAGTGCTAGATGGGTAGCGGGGGGCTCCTACAATGAGCAGTTCTTC.